The sequence of this T cell receptor beta chain was determined in a study of metastatic and nonmetastatic thyroid tumors. Patients had received no treatment of any kind before thyroid surgery. TCRdb re-clonotyped the PCR reads via MiXCR. The sample has around 29,000 clones; around a quarter are singletons. Trimming took 5 bases from V and 6 from J, leaving 17 bases between them. Germline CDR1 and CDR2: SGHAT and FQNNGV. The CDR3 has 15 residues. The receptor's source is a female donor with papillary thyroid cancer or a benign thyroid nodule (not recorded which). Some clones in this sample may be carry-over from other donors' samples. The chain links TRBV11-2 to TRBJ2-1; the D call may be TRBD1 or TRBD2 (6 bases each). The specimen sequenced was blood. CDR3 sequence (DNA): TGTGCCAGCAGCGTGGGACACCGGGGGATCAATGAGCAGTTCTTC. Residues: CASSVGHRGINEQFF.